This TCR beta chain emerged from a study of human T cells and chemical hapten exposure. This clonotype came up many times. The CDR3 length is 12 residues. Trimming took off 6 bases at V and 4 bases at J, with 9 bases between the two ends. Germline CDR1 reads MDHEN; CDR2 reads SYDVKM. Specified time point: patch test 1, 2 weeks after DPC sensitization. Stated treatment: therapeutic diphenylcyclopropenone sensitization with weekly scalp DPC. Prior to application of each patch test, blood was drawn. From whole blood left unfractionated, total RNA was extracted. TCRdb analysed the RACE reads with MiXCR anew, one entry per CDR3 protein. The table lists some 400,000 distinct CDR3 sequences, 4% to 5.5% of them singletons.

Sample: whole blood, taken in connection with sensitization to the hapten diphenylcyclopropenone (DPC). The genes are TRBV28 and TRBJ1-1; the D is unclear. This receptor was obtained from a woman in her forties or fifties with alopecia areata. Some clones in this sample may be carry-over from other donors' samples. CDR3: CASRVGSTEAFF. In DNA form, the CDR3 reads TGTGCCAGCAGAGTGGGGTCCACTGAAGCTTTCTTT.